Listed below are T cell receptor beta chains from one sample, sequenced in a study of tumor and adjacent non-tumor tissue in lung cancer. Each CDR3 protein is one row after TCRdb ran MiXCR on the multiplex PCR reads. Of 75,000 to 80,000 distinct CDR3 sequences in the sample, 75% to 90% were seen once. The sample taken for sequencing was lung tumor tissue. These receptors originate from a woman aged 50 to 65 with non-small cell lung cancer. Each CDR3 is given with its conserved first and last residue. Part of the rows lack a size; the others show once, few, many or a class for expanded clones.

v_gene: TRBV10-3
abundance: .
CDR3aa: CAISESGEDNDQLF

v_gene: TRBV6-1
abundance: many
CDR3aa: CASSEAPGTVNSPLHF

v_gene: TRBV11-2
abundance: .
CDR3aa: CASNKNWDIGELLF

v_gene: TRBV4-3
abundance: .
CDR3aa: CASSQDRAGGGGEQFF

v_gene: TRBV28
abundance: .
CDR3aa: CASSLVASYDYTF

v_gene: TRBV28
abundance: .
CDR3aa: CASNQNPGVSNQSQHF

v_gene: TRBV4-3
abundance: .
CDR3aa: CASSQDTRYHGAQAYTF

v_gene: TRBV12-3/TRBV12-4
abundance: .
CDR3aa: CASSLDTSESTGTLYF

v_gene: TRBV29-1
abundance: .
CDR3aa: CSVEDLEYPWLLF

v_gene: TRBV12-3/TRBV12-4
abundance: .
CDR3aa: CASTKRPTSGNTIYF

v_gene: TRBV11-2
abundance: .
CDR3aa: CASNPSSRDTGELFF

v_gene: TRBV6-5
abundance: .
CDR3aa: CASSSGNTIHF

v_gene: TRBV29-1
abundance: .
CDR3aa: CSVLAVRSGYTF

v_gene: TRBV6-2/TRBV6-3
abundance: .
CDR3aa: CAISCGGGRTDTQYF

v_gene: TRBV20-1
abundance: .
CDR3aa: CSAPSGGGRQEAQYF

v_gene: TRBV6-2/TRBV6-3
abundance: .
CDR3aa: CASSTGTGRRPQHF

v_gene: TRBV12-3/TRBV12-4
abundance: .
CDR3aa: CVSSGTRGSAGKLFF

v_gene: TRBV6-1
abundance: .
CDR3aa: CASTGGGGIWGSWKTQYF